The 28 T cell receptor beta chains reported below all come from one sample, sequenced in a study of blood T cells in healthy people across ages. For the second PCR, which ran for roughly 7 to 11 cycles, a sample-barcoded 5' primer and a J-beta primer mix were used. TCRdb re-called the 5' RACE reads with MiXCR, one entry per CDR3 protein. This sample has about 290,000 distinct CDR3 sequences, with 25% to 30% found just once. Sample: blood. The origin of the receptors is a woman aged 70-85 years in good health.

The chain is built from TRBV5-1 and TRBJ2-5; TRBD2 matches at 9 bases. The CDR3 extends over 13 amino acids. The V gene end was trimmed by 5 bases and the J gene end by 7 bases; junction bases not matched to a gene: 6. Germline CDR1 and CDR2: SGHRS and YFSETQ. CDR3 loop: CASSAGGHGTQYF. DNA for the CDR3: TGCGCCAGCAGTGCGGGAGGGCATGGGACCCAGTACTTC.

V gene TRBV28 combines with J gene TRBJ2-1; D call uncertain. CDR3 length: 13 residues. Germline loops: CDR1 MDHEN, CDR2 SYDVKM. Trimming stripped 5 bases from V and 10 bases from J, with 15 bases between. The DNA of the CDR3 is TGTGCCAGCAGTAGAGATAAGATTGGGGAGCAGTTCTTC. Translation: CASSRDKIGEQFF.

The rearrangement joins TRBV24-1 to TRBJ2-1, with D maybe TRBD2 (7 bases). Between the trimmed V and J ends, which lost 6 bases and 8 bases, there was a span of 13 bases. CDR3 length equals 13 residues. Germline V CDR1 and CDR2: KGHDR, SFDVKD. The CDR3 reads CATSRGGQDEQFF. The CDR3 DNA is TGTGCCACCAGTCGCGGGGGCCAGGATGAGCAGTTCTTC.

This clonotype appeared a few times. V gene TRBV20-1 combines with J gene TRBJ2-5; 8 positions match TRBD1. The V segment lost 0 bases and the J segment 5 bases; nucleotides outside the gene matches: 5. Germline CDR1 DFQATT, CDR2 SNEGSKA (reference sequence). The length of the CDR3 is 14 residues. CDR3 DNA sequence: TGCAGTGCTAGAGATAGCAGGGGGCGTGAGACCCAGTACTTC. Protein sequence: CSARDSRGRETQYF.

V gene TRBV4-1 combines with J gene TRBJ2-7, with D unresolved. The V and J ends lost 0 bases and 2 bases respectively, with 11 bases between them. This CDR3 comprises 15 residues. Germline V gives CDR1 MGHRA, CDR2 YSYEKL. The CDR3, as DNA: TGCGCCAGCAGCCAAGAAGAGACGGTCCCCTACGAGCAGTACTTC. It yields the protein CASSQEETVPYEQYF.

The chain joins TRBV20-1 to TRBJ2-2; TRBD2 matches at 7 bases. The CDR3 loop spans 15 amino acids. J lost 2 bases, V lost 0 bases, and 3 bases had no gene match. The germline gives CDR1 DFQATT, CDR2 SNEGSKA (reference sequence). The CDR3 DNA reads TGCAGTGCTAGAGAGGGAGCGGGAAACACCGGGGAGCTGTTTTTT. Amino acids: CSAREGAGNTGELFF.

This clonotype was seen a few times. CDR3 amino acids: CASSPGQGQYNEQFF. As DNA, the CDR3 is TGTGCCAGCAGCCCGGGACAGGGACAGTACAATGAGCAGTTCTTC. This chain joins TRBV7-8 and TRBJ2-1, with 9 bases identical to TRBD1. J was trimmed by 4 bases and V by 5 bases; bases with no gene match: 6. Germline V gene sequence: CDR1 SGHVS, CDR2 FQNEAQ. The CDR3 has 15 residues.

This clonotype was picked up many times. The CDR3 coding sequence is TGCGCCAGCAGCTACCGGACTAGCGCCTACGAGCAGTACTTC. As protein: CASSYRTSAYEQYF. The chain has TRBV5-1 and TRBJ2-7, with TRBD2 identical over 9 bases. The CDR3 extends over 14 amino acids. Germline lookup yields CDR1 SGHRS and CDR2 YFSETQ. V trimming: 3 bases; J trimming: 2 bases; junction bases outside the gene matches: 3.

This clonotype was detected a few times. The chain links TRBV3-1 to TRBJ2-5; 8 nucleotides match TRBD2. The J call may be in error: the DNA end matches TRBJ2-1 better. CDR1 is LGHDT, CDR2 YNNKEL, per germline (reference sequence). This CDR3 region has 17 residues. CDR3 DNA sequence: TGTGCCAGCAGCGACCCTGGGGGGGCGGGAGGCTTGAATGAGCAGTTCTTC. As protein: CASSDPGGAGGLNEQFF.

This clonotype has a handful of counts. This sequence joins TRBV7-2 and TRBJ1-2; no reliable D call. Germline CDR1 SGHTA, CDR2 FQGNSA. The CDR3 sequence is 14 residues long. V gave up 0 bases and J gave up 4 bases, with 9 bases separating them. The CDR3 DNA sequence: TGTGCCAGCAGCTTAGCGGGCTTCGGCTATGGCTACACCTTC. This translates into CASSLAGFGYGYTF.

The chain carries TRBV20-1 and TRBJ2-3, with D perhaps TRBD1 or TRBD2 (6 bases each). Germline assignment: CDR1 DFQATT and CDR2 SNEGSKA (reference sequence). V lost 5 bases to trimming and J lost 7 bases, with 16 bases between them. This CDR3 spans 13 amino acids. The CDR3 reads CSAGGLGGYTQYF. CDR3 sequence (DNA): TGCAGTGCTGGGGGGCTCGGGGGATATACGCAGTATTTT.

The chain couples TRBV7-8 to TRBJ2-1; possibly TRBD1 or TRBD2 for D (7 bases each). Germline CDR1 SGHVS, CDR2 FQNEAQ. Between the trimmed V and J ends, which lost 4 bases and 5 bases, there was a span of 15 bases. The CDR3 runs 15 residues. The CDR3 region is CASSSGGGPNNEQFF. The CDR3 DNA reads as TGTGCCAGCAGCTCAGGGGGGGGGCCAAACAATGAGCAGTTCTTC.

This chain connects TRBV11-2 to TRBJ2-1; 9 nucleotides agree with TRBD2. The CDR3 totals 16 residues. Germline CDR1 and CDR2: SGHAT and FQNNGV. V gave up 0 bases and J gave up 6 bases; unmatched junction bases: 6. CDR3 protein: CASSLEASGALNEQFF. The CDR3 nucleotides read TGTGCCAGCAGCTTAGAAGCTAGCGGGGCCCTCAATGAGCAGTTCTTC.

The J gene is TRBJ2-5, the V gene TRBV29-1; D is unclear. The V gene's germline CDR1 is SQVTM and CDR2 ANQGSEA. This CDR3 is 12 amino acids long. Deletions cut 5 bases from V and 2 bases from J, with 9 bases between. The CDR3 DNA reads as TGCAGCGTTATGGGCCGTCAAGAGACCCAGTACTTC. Protein product: CSVMGRQETQYF.

V gene TRBV11-2 combines with J gene TRBJ2-3, with a possible D match to TRBD2 (6 bases). Germline CDR1 reads SGHAT; CDR2 reads FQNNGV. The V gene lost 4 bases and the J gene lost 0 bases, with 8 bases spanning the gap. This CDR3 is 14 amino acids long. The CDR3: CASSSRGSTDTQYF. In DNA, the CDR3 is TGTGCCAGCAGCTCGCGGGGAAGCACAGATACGCAGTATTTT.

V and J are TRBV5-6 and TRBJ1-2, with D maybe TRBD1 (6 bases). Trimming left V 3 bases short and J 7 bases short, with 22 bases between. The CDR3 runs 16 residues. CDR1 is SGHDT and CDR2 is YYEEEE in the germline V gene. Here the CDR3 DNA reads TGTGCCAGCAGCTCAGCCCCTTCGGACAGAACATCTGGCTACACCTTC. It yields the protein CASSSAPSDRTSGYTF.

The chain uses TRBV20-1 and TRBJ2-7; the D is unclear. V lost 0 bases, J lost 7 bases, and 7 bases lay in between. This CDR3 spans 11 amino acids. Germline CDR1 DFQATT, CDR2 SNEGSKA (reference sequence). CDR3 bases: TGCAGTGCTAGAGATCAGAGGGAGCAGTACTTC. Translating gives CSARDQREQYF.

CDR3 coding DNA: TGTGCCAGCAGCCAAGAGAGCAATCAGCCCCAGCATTTT. Protein product: CASSQESNQPQHF. V usage is TRBV28 and J usage is TRBJ1-5; D remains ambiguous. This CDR3 comprises 13 residues. The germline CDR1 and CDR2 sequences are MDHEN and SYDVKM. With 6 bases removed from V and 1 base from J, the gap between germline ends came to 7 bases. Drawing the rest from reference TRBV28 and TRBJ1-5, the complete variable domain is DVKVTQSSRYLVKRTGEKVFLECVQDMDHENMFWYRQDPGLGLRLIYFSYDVKMKEKGDIPEGYSVSREKKERFSLILESASTNQTSMYLCASSQESNQPQHFGDGTRLSIL.

This clonotype has more than one count but fewer than ten. This may be a read error: a much more frequent sequence differs by one nucleotide. The CDR3 nucleotides read TGTGCTGGCAGCTGGACAGGGGGCACCGGGGAGCTGTTTTTT. It is translated as CAGSWTGGTGELFF. This sequence joins TRBV7-7 and TRBJ2-2; 10 bases line up with TRBD1. Germline assignment: CDR1 SSHAT and CDR2 FNYEAQ (reference sequence). The CDR3 spans 14 residues.

V and J are TRBV6-5 and TRBJ1-2; TRBD1 is a possible D gene (6 bases). The CDR3 is 13 amino acids. The germline V gene encodes CDR1 MNHEY and CDR2 SVGAGI. Deletions cut 4 bases from V and 4 bases from J, with 10 bases between. DNA for the CDR3: TGTGCCAGCAGTTTGGGGGGCGCCTATGGCTACACCTTC. It translates to CASSLGGAYGYTF.

CDR3 in amino acids: CASRQNRDTYYEQYF. For the CDR3, the DNA is TGTGCCAGCAGACAAAACCGGGACACTTACTACGAGCAGTACTTC. This sequence joins TRBV2 and TRBJ2-7; TRBD1 is a possible D gene (6 bases). This CDR3 has 15 amino acids. Germline CDR1 SNHLY, CDR2 FYNNEI. V lost 6 bases to trimming and J lost 3 bases, with 18 bases between them.

This clonotype was counted a few times. This chain uses TRBV6-5 with TRBJ1-2; tentative D call: TRBD1 (5 bases). There are 14 residues in the CDR3. V was trimmed by 7 bases and J by 4 bases, leaving 16 bases between them. The V gene's germline CDR1 is MNHEY and CDR2 SVGAGI. CDR3 amino acids: CASTSGGSFYGYTF. The CDR3 coding sequence is TGTGCCAGCACCTCCGGGGGGTCATTCTATGGCTACACCTTC.

CDR3 DNA sequence: TGTGCCACCAGCGTACGCCCGGGACAGACCTGCGAGCAGTACTTC. Residues: CATSVRPGQTCEQYF. V is TRBV15 and J is TRBJ2-7; the match to TRBD1 covers 7 bases. The CDR3 extends over 15 amino acids. Per the germline V gene, CDR1 is LNHNV and CDR2 is YYDKDF (reference sequence). J gave up 6 bases and V 5 bases, and 13 bases lay outside the gene matches.

The chain links TRBV12-3 or TRBV12-4 to TRBJ1-1; weak D call: TRBD1 (5 bases). V was clipped by 3 bases and J by 3 bases, with 11 bases between them. The CDR3 has 14 amino acids. CDR3 residues: CASSFTGLDTEAFF. In DNA form, the CDR3 reads TGTGCCAGCAGTTTTACGGGGCTTGACACTGAAGCTTTCTTT.

The chain combines TRBV12-3 or TRBV12-4 with TRBJ2-7, with TRBD1 matching over 8 bases. V trimming: 8 bases; J trimming: 0 bases; junction bases outside the gene matches: 6. This CDR3 comprises 14 residues. The CDR3 sequence: CASRQGASSYEQYF. In DNA, the CDR3 is TGTGCCAGCCGTCAGGGGGCGAGCTCCTACGAGCAGTACTTC.

A few counts support this clonotype. The chain recombines TRBV7-2 with TRBJ2-5; TRBD2 matches at 10 bases. The DNA end is more similar to TRBJ2-7, so the J call may be wrong. CDR1 and CDR2 from the germline V gene are SGHTA and FQGNSA. CDR3 length equals 16 residues. The CDR3 sequence: CASSLAGTSADYEQYF. Written as DNA, the CDR3 is TGTGCCAGCAGCTTAGCCGGGACTAGCGCCGACTACGAGCAGTACTTC.

This clonotype was recorded many times. J is TRBJ1-1 and V is TRBV3-1; D not resolved. The germline CDR1 and CDR2 sequences are LGHDT and YNNKEL (reference sequence). The CDR3 is 13 amino acids. V was clipped by 3 bases and J by 5 bases, with 10 bases between them. CDR3 residues: CASSQEGVTEAFF. CDR3 DNA sequence: TGTGCCAGCAGCCAGGAGGGCGTGACTGAAGCTTTCTTT.

This clonotype was observed a few times. J is TRBJ1-6 and V is TRBV6-1, with no clear D. Germline CDR1 and CDR2: MNHNS and SASEGT. V gave up 5 bases and J gave up 8 bases, with 13 bases separating them. This CDR3 is 14 amino acids long. CDR3 bases: TGTGCCAGCAGTAGCGGGAGAATTGATTCACCCCTCCACTTT. Encoded protein: CASSSGRIDSPLHF.